This T cell receptor (beta chain) was sequenced in a study of regulatory T cells in long-lasting Graves disease. Study-wide results and limits: Less diverse TCR repertoires were seen in persistent Graves' patients than in newly diagnosed ones.

Time point indicated: newly diagnosed GD, antithyroid drugs for less than 3 months. PBMC-derived RNA was used for the TCR library. With iRepertoire HTBI primers and Arm-PCR of CDR3 regions, TCR beta libraries were built. A single record per CDR3 protein comes from TCRdb applying MiXCR to the multiplex PCR reads. This table has roughly 500,000 distinct CDR3 sequences, 12% appearing once. This clonotype occurred many times. Antigen unknown. The V gene end was trimmed by 3 bases and the J gene end by 3 bases; junction bases not matched to a gene: 5. The germline gives CDR1 GTSNPN, CDR2 SVGIG (reference sequence). This CDR3 is built from 15 residues. The same data also went into a second study, on T cells in Graves' hyperthyroidism and ophthalmopathy.

This rearrangement joins TRBV30 to TRBJ2-1; 10 bases line up with TRBD2. This TCR derives from a woman in her twenties or thirties with Graves disease. The sample consisted of peripheral blood mononuclear cells (PBMCs), taken at new diagnosis, from a patient treated with antithyroid drugs. CDR3 nucleotides: TGTGCCTGGAGCTCTAGCGGGAGTCTCTACAATGAGCAGTTCTTC. It is translated as CAWSSSGSLYNEQFF.